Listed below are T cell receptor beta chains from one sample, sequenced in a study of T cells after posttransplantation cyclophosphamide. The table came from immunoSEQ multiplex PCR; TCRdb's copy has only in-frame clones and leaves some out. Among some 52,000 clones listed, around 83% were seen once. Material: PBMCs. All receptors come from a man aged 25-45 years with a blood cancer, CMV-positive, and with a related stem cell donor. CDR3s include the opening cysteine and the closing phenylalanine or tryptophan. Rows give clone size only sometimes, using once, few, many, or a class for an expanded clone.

CASSLARGWYNEQFF TRBJ2-1 TRBV11-2 -
CASRPGGTSGRGTGELFF TRBJ2-2 TRBV12-2 -
CATSRDRGSYEQYF TRBJ2-7 TRBV2 -
CASSRPLQPQHF TRBJ1-5 TRBV7-8 -
CASSLFPVPYEQYF TRBJ2-7 TRBV7-9 once
CASSQGFGGGETQYF TRBJ2-5 TRBV18 -
CASSVETSSGRATNTGELFF TRBJ2-2 TRBV9 once
CATRDSGTDENTEAFF TRBJ1-1 TRBV15 -
CASSLAGGDSKNIQYF TRBJ2-4 TRBV5-1 -
CASSSRENYGYTF TRBJ1-2 TRBV5-4 -
CASSTWGQTYEQYF - TRBV6-5 -
CSVWGGGLADTQYF TRBJ2-3 TRBV29-1 once
CASLWRFSGEQYF TRBJ2-7 TRBV2 few
CASSQEGTGGLGYTF TRBJ1-2 TRBV4-3 -
CASSTGAEQYF TRBJ2-7 TRBV6-6 -
CATSRGYDGSVSYNEQFF TRBJ2-1 TRBV15 -
CASSSPSRGGELFF TRBJ2-2 TRBV27 -
CANYFSTDTQYF TRBJ2-3 TRBV9 -
CASGGASSYNEQFF TRBJ2-1 TRBV28 -
CASSLIGSPGDTQYF TRBJ2-3 TRBV11-2 -